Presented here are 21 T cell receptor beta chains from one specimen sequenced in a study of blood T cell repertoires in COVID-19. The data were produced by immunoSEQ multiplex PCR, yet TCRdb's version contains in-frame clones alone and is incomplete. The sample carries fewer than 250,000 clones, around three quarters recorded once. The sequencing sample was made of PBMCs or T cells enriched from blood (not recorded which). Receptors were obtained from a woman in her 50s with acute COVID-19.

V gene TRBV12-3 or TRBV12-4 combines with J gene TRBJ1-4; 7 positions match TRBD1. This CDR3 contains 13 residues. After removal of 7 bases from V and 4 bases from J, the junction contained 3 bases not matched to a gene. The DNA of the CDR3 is TGTGCCAGCACCCAGGGGGGTAATGAAAAACTGTTTTTT. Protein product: CASTQGGNEKLFF.

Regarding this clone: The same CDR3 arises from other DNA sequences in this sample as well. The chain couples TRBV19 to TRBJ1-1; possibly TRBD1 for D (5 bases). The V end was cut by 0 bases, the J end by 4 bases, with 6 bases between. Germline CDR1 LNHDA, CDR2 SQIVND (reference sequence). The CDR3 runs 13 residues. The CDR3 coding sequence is TGTGCCAGTAGTATAGACAGGGCCACTGAAGCTTTCTTT. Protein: CASSIDRATEAFF.

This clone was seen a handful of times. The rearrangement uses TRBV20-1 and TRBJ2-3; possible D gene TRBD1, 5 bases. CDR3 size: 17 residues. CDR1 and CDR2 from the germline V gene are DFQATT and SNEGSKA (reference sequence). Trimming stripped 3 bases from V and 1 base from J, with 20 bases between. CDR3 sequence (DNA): TGCAGTGCTAGTAGGGGTTTTGGACAAGGGGGCACAGATACGCAGTATTTT. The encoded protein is CSASRGFGQGGTDTQYF.

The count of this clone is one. DNA for the CDR3: TGTGCCAGCAGCCCCCGACTCGGAGAGACCCAGTACTTC. Translation: CASSPRLGETQYF. The V call is TRBV9, the J call TRBJ2-5; unclear D gene. CDR1 and CDR2 (germline): SGDLS, YYNGEE. The CDR3 totals 13 residues. Trimming took off 4 bases at V and 4 bases at J, with 11 bases between the two ends.

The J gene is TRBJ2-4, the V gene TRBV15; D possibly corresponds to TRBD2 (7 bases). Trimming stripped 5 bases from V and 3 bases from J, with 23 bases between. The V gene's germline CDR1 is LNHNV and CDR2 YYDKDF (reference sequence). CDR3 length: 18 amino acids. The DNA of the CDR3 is TGTGCCACCAGCCCAGAATCGGGGGGCTCGTGGGACAAAAACATTCAGTACTTC. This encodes CATSPESGGSWDKNIQYF.

The CDR3 sequence is CASSPTSGGGFDEQFF. The CDR3 nucleotides read TGTGCCAGCAGCCCGACTAGCGGGGGGGGTTTCGATGAGCAGTTCTTC. The V call is TRBV6-4, the J call TRBJ2-1, with 14 bases that match TRBD2. Germline CDR1 is MRHNA and CDR2 is SNTAGT. CDR3 length: 16 amino acids. V dropped 6 bases and J dropped 8; count of bases not matched to a gene: 9.

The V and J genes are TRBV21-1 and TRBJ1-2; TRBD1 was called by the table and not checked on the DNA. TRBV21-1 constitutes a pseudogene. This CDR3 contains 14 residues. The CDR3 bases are TGTGCCAGCAGCAACATAGGCAGGGTATATGGCTACACCTTC. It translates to CASSNIGRVYGYTF.

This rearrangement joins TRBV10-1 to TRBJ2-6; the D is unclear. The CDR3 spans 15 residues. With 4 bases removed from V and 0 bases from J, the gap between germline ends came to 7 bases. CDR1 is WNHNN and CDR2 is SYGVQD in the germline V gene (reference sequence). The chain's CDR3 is CASSAVSSGANVLTF. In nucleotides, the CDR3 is TGCGCCAGCAGTGCGGTGAGCTCTGGGGCCAACGTCCTGACTTTC.

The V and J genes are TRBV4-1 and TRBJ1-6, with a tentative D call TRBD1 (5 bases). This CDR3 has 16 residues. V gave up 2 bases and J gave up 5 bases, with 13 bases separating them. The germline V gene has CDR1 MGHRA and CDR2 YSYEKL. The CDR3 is CASSQRSGGDNSPLHF. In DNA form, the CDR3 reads TGCGCCAGCAGCCAAAGATCCGGGGGGGATAATTCACCCCTCCACTTT.

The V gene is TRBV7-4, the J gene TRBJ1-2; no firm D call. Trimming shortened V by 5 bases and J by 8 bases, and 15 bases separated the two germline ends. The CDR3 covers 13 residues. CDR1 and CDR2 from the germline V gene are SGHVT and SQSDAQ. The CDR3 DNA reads TGTGCCAGCAGCAAAACGGTATTGTGGGGCTACACCTTC. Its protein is CASSKTVLWGYTF.

The CDR3 bases are TGTGCCACCAGTGATCCAGGGACAGGGGCGATTGACGGCTATGGCTACACCTTC. This translates into CATSDPGTGAIDGYGYTF. The V call is TRBV24-1, the J call TRBJ1-2, with 10 bases that match TRBD1. After removal of 3 bases from V and 4 bases from J, the junction contained 13 bases not matched to a gene. The germline gives CDR1 KGHDR, CDR2 SFDVKD. The CDR3 has 18 amino acids.

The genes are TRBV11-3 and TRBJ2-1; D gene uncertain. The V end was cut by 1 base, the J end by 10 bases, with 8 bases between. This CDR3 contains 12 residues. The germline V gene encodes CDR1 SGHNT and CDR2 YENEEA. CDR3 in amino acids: CASSLVLEEQFF. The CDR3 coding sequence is TGTGCCAGCAGCTTAGTCTTGGAGGAGCAGTTCTTC.

DNA of the CDR3: TGTGCCACCAGCCCCAGGACAGGGGGAAACACCATATATTTT. This encodes CATSPRTGGNTIYF. This rearrangement joins TRBV24-1 to TRBJ1-3, with 8 bases identical to TRBD1. V was clipped by 7 bases and J by 4 bases; unmatched bases: 5. The CDR3 extends over 14 amino acids. Germline CDR1 and CDR2: KGHDR and SFDVKD.

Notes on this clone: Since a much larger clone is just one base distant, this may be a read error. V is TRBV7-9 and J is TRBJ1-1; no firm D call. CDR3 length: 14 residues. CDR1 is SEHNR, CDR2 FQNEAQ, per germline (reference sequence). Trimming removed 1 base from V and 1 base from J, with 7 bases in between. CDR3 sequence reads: CASSLGAGNTEAFF. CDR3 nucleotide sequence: TGTGCCAGCAGCTTAGGTGCGGGGAACACTGAAGCTTTCTTT.

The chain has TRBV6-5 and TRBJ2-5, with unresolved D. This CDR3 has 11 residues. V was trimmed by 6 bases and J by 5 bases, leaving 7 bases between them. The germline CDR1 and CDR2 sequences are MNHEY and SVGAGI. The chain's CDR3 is CASSSRETQYF. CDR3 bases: TGTGCCAGCAGCAGCAGGGAGACCCAGTACTTC.

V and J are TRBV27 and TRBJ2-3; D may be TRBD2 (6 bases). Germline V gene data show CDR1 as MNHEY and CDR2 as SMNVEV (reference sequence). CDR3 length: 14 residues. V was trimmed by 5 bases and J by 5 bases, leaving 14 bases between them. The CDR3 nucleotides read TGTGCCAGCAGTAGCCGGGACGGGGGAGATACGCAGTATTTT. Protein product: CASSSRDGGDTQYF.

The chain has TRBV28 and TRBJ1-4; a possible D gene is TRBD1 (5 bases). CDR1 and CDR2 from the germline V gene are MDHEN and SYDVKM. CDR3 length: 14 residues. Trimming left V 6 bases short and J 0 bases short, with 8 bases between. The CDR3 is CASRGPATNEKLFF. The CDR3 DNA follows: TGTGCCAGCAGGGGGCCTGCAACTAATGAAAAACTGTTTTTT.

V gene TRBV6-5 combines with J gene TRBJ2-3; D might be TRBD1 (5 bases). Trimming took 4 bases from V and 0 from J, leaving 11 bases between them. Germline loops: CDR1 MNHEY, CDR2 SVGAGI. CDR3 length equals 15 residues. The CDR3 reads CASSSRTTSTDTQYF. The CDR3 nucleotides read TGTGCCAGCAGTTCCAGGACAACTAGCACAGATACGCAGTATTTT.

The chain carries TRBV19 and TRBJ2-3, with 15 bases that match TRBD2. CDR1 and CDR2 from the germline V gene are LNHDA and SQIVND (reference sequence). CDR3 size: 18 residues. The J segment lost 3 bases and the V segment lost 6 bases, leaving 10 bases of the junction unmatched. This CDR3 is CASSPGLAGGVRTDTQYF. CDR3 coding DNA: TGTGCCAGTAGCCCCGGACTAGCGGGGGGGGTACGGACAGATACGCAGTATTTT. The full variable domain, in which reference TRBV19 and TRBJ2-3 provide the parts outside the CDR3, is DGGITQSPKYLFRKEGQNVTLSCEQNLNHDAMYWYRQDPGQGLRLIYYSQIVNDFQKGDIAEGYSVSREKKESFPLTVTSAQKNPTAFYLCASSPGLAGGVRTDTQYFGPGTRLTVL.

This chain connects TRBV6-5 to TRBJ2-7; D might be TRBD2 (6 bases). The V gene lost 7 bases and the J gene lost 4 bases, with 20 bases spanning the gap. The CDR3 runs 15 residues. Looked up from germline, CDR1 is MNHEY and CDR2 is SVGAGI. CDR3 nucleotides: TGTGCCAGCACTAAGGAAGGAGGGAATATTTACGAGCAGTACGTC. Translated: CASTKEGGNIYEQYV.

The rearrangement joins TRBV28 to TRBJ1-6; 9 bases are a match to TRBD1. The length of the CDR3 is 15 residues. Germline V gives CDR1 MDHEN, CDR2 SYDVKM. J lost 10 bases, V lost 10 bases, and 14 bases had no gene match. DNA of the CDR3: TGTGCCACTAAAGCGCGGGACAGGGATGGATCACCCCTCCACTTT. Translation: CATKARDRDGSPLHF.